This T cell receptor (beta chain) was captured by sequencing in a study of T cell responses to AZD1222 COVID-19 vaccine. Findings and caveats of the study: Spike-specific TCR breadth rose after two AZD1222 doses, and depth rose as well.

On this clone itself: What it binds is not known.

TCRdb's copy holds only in-frame clones and misses some; the assay was immunoSEQ multiplex PCR. There are approximately 110,000 clones in the sample; around 89% occur only once, and approximately 4% lies in the top ten. The CDR3 loop spans 14 amino acids. Germline lookup yields CDR1 SEHNR and CDR2 FQNEAQ (reference sequence). V was shortened by 5 bases and J by 0 bases, with 10 bases between the two germline ends. The receptor was isolated from an adult in good health. Source: peripheral blood, taken on day 0 of AZD1222 vaccination. The chain links TRBV7-9 to TRBJ1-1; a possible D gene is TRBD1 (5 bases). The CDR3 bases are TGTGCCAGCAGCCCTCAGACAGTGAACACTGAAGCTTTCTTT. Translation: CASSPQTVNTEAFF.